This TCR beta chain emerged from a study of OX40 agonist ivuxolimab in advanced cancers. The CDR3 loop spans 15 amino acids. The junction had 8 bases not matched to a gene; V was cut back by 4 bases and J by 2 bases. This clone was seen only a few times. Here immunoSEQ multiplex PCR was the method, and the copy in TCRdb shows in-frame clones only, minus some. Of more than 60,000 clones listed, roughly 80% are singletons. The sequencing used CD4+ or CD8+ T cells sorted from blood, collected in a trial of the OX40 agonist ivuxolimab. The sequence derives from an adult with an advanced solid tumor such as melanoma, head and neck, liver or kidney cancer. The chain employs TRBV5-3 and TRBJ1-1, with 7 bases fitting TRBD1. TRBV5-3 is filed as an ORF, its function uncertain. The CDR3 sequence is CARSVYRGTNTEAFF. The CDR3 region has the DNA TGTGCCAGAAGCGTATACAGGGGTACAAACACTGAAGCTTTCTTT.